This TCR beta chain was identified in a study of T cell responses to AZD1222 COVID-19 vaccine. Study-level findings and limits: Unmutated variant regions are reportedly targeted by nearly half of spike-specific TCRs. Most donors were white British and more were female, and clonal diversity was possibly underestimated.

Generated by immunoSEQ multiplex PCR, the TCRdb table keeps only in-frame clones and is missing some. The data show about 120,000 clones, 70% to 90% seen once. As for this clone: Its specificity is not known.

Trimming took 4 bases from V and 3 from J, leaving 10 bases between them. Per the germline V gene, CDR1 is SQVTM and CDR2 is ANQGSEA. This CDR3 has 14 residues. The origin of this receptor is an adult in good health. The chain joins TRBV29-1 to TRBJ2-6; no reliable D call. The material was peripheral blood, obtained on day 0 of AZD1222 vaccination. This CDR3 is CSVGDRFGANVLTF. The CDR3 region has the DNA TGCAGCGTTGGGGATCGGTTTGGGGCCAACGTCCTGACTTTC.